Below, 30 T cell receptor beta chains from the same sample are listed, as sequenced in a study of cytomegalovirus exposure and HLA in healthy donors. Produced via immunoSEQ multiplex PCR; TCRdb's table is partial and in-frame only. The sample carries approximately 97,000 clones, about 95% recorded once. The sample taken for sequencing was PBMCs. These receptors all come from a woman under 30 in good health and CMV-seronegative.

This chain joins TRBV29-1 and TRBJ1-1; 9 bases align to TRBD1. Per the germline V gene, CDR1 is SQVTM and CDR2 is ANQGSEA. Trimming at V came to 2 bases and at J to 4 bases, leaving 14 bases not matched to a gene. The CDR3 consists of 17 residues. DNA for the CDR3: TGCAGCGTTGAATACAGGGGGCGAGGTAGGGAAGGCACTGAAGCTTTCTTT. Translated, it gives CSVEYRGRGREGTEAFF.

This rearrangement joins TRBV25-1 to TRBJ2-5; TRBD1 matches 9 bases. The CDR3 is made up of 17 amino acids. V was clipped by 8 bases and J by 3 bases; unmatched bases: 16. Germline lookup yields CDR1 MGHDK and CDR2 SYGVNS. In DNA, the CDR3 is TGTGCCAGCTCTAAATCCTTGGGACAGGGTTTGGAAGAGACCCAGTACTTC. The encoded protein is CASSKSLGQGLEETQYF.

CDR3 loop: CASSPARGSYEQYF. The CDR3 nucleotides are TGTGCCAGCTCACCAGCCAGGGGCTCCTACGAGCAGTACTTC. V usage is TRBV18 and J usage is TRBJ2-7; a weak D match, TRBD1 (6 bases). From germline, CDR1 is KGHSH and CDR2 LQKENI. The CDR3 contains 14 residues. The V end lost 2 bases, the J end lost 0 bases, and 8 bases lay between the germline ends.

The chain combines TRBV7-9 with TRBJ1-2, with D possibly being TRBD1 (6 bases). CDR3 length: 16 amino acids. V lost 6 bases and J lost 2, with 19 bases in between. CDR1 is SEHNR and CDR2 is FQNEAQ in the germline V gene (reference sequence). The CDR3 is CASRIPGEGGNYGYTF. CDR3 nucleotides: TGTGCCAGCAGAATCCCAGGGGAGGGCGGCAACTATGGCTACACCTTC.

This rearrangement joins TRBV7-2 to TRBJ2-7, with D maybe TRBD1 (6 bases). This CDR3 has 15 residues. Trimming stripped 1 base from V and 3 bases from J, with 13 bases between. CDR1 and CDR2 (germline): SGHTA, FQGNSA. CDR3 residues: CASSLDPGQFYEQYF. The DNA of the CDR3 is TGTGCCAGCAGCTTAGATCCCGGACAGTTCTACGAGCAGTACTTC.

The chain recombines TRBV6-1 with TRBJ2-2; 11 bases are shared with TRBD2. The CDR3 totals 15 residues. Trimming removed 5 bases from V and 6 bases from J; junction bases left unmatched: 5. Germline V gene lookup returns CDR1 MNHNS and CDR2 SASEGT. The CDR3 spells CASSTSGRVSGELFF. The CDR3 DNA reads TGTGCCAGCAGTACTAGCGGGAGAGTCTCCGGGGAGCTGTTTTTT.

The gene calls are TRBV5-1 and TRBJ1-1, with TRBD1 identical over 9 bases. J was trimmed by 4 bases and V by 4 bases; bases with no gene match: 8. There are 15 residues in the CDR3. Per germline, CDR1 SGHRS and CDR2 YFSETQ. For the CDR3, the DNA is TGCGCCAGCAGCCCGACAGGGGGAATGTTCACTGAAGCTTTCTTT. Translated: CASSPTGGMFTEAFF.

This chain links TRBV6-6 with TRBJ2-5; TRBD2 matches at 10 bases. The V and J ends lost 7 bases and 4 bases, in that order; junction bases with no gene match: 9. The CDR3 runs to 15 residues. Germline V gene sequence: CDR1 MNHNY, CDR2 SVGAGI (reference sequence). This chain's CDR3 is CASTSELAGTETQYF. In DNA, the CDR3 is TGTGCCAGCACCTCGGAACTAGCGGGGACAGAGACCCAGTACTTC.

This CDR3 reads CASSQESGTSEYNEQFF. CDR3 sequence (DNA): TGCGCCAGCAGCCAAGAGTCCGGGACTAGCGAGTACAATGAGCAGTTCTTC. The rearrangement uses TRBV4-1 and TRBJ2-1, with 10 bases fitting TRBD2. Germline CDR1 reads MGHRA; CDR2 reads YSYEKL. V shed 0 bases and J 4 bases; nucleotides not matched to a gene: 6. This CDR3 has 17 amino acids.

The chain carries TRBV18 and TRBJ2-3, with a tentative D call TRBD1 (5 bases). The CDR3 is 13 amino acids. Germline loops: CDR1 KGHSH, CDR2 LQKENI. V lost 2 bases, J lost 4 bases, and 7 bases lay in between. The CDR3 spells CASSPSRADTQYF. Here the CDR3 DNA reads TGTGCCAGCTCACCAAGCAGGGCAGATACGCAGTATTTT.

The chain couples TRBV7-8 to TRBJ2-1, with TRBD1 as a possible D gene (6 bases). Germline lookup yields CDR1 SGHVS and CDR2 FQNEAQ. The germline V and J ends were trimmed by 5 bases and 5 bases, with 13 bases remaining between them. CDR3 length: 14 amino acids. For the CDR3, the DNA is TGTGCCAGCAGCCTAGGACAGTTTGACAATGAGCAGTTCTTC. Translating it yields CASSLGQFDNEQFF.

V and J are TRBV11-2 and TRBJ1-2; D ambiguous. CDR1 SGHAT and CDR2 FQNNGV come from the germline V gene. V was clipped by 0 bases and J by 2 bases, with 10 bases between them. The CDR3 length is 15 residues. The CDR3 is CASSLEYGENYGYTF. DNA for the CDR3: TGTGCCAGCAGCTTAGAGTACGGGGAAAACTATGGCTACACCTTC.

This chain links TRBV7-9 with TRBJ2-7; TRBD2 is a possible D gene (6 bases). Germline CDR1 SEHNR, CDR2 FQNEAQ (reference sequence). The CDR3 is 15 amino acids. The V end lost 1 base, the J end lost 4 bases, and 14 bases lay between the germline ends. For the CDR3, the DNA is TGTGCCAGCAGCTTAGTTGCGGCGGGGAGGTACGAGCAGTACTTC. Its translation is CASSLVAAGRYEQYF.

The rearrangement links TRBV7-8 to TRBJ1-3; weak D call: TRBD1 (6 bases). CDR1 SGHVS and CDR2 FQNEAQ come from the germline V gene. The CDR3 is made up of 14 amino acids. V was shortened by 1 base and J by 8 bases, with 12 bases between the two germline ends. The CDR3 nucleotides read TGTGCCAGCAGCTTAGTTCCCTACAGGGACACCATATATTTT. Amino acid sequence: CASSLVPYRDTIYF.

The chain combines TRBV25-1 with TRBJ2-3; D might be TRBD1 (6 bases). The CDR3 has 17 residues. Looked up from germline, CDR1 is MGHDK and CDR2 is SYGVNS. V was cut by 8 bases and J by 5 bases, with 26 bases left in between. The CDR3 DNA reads TGTGCCAGCTCCGGCCTCCAGGAGTGGATAGGGGGAGATACGCAGTATTTT. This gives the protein CASSGLQEWIGGDTQYF.

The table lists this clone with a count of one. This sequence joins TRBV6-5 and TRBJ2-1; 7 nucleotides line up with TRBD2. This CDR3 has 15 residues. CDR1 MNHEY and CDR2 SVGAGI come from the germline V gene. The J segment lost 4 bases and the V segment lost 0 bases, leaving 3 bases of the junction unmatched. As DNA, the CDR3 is TGTGCCAGCAGTTACTCGGCGGGAGTATACAATGAGCAGTTCTTC. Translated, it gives CASSYSAGVYNEQFF.

The chain's CDR3 is CASSLERGTDTQYF. In DNA, the CDR3 is TGTGCCAGCAGCTTGGAGAGAGGCACAGATACGCAGTATTTT. The chain is built from TRBV5-4 and TRBJ2-3; D ambiguous. The V gene lost 0 bases and the J gene lost 1 base, with 6 bases spanning the gap. This CDR3 is 14 amino acids long. The germline V gene has CDR1 SGHNT and CDR2 YYREEE (reference sequence).

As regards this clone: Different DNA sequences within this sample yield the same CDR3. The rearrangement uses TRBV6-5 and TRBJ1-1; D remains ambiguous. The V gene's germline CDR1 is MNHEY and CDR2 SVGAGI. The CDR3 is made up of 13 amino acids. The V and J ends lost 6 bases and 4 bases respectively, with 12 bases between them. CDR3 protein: CASRTSAGTEAFF. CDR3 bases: TGTGCCAGCAGGACTTCGGCCGGCACTGAAGCTTTCTTT.

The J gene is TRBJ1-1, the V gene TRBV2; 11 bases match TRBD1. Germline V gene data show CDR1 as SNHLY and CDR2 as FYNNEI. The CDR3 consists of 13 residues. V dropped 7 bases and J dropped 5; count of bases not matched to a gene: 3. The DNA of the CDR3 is TGTGCCAGCAAGGACAGGGGGCAAACTGAAGCTTTCTTT. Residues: CASKDRGQTEAFF.

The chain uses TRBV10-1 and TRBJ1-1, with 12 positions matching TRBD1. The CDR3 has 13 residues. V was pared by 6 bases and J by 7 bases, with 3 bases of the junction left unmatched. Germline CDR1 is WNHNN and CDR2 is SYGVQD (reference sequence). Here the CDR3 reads CASSRDRGHEAFF. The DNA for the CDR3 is TGCGCCAGCAGCCGGGACAGGGGGCATGAAGCTTTCTTT.

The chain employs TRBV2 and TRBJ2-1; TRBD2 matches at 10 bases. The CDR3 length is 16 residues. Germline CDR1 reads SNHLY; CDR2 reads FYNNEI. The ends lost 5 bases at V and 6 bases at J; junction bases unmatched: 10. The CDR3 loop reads CASSFTLAGSSNEQFF. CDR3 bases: TGTGCCAGCAGTTTTACACTAGCGGGAAGTAGCAATGAGCAGTTCTTC. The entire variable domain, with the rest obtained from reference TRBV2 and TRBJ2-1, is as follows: EPEVTQTPSHQVTQMGQEVILRCVPISNHLYFYWYRQILGQKVEFLVSFYNNEISEKSEIFDDQFSVERPDGSNFTLKIRSTKLEDSAMYFCASSFTLAGSSNEQFFGPGTRLTVL.

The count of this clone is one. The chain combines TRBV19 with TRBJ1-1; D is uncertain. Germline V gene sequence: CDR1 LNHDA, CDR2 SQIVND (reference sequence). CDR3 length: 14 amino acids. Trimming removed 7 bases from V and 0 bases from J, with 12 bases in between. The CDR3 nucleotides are TGTGCCAGTACCCCAAGCTCTATGAACACTGAAGCTTTCTTT. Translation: CASTPSSMNTEAFF.

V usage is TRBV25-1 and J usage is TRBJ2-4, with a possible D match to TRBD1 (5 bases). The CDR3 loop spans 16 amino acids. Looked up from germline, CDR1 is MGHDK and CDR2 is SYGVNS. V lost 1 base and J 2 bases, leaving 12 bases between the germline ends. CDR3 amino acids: CASSESRQTPKNIQYF. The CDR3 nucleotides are TGTGCCAGCAGTGAATCCCGACAGACCCCCAAAAACATTCAGTACTTC.

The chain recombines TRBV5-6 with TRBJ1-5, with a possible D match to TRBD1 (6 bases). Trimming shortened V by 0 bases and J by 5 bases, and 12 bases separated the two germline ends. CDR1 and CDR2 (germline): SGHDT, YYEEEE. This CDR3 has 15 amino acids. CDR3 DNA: TGTGCCAGCAGCTTGGTGGCAGGGGCACATCAGCCCCAGCATTTT. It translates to CASSLVAGAHQPQHF.

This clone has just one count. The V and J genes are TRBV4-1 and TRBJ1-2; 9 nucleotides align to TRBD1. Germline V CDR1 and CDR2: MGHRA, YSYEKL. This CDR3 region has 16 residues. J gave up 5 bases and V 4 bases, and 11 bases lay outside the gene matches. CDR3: CASSPATGGARYGYTF. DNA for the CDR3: TGCGCCAGCAGCCCCGCAACAGGGGGCGCTCGGTATGGCTACACCTTC.

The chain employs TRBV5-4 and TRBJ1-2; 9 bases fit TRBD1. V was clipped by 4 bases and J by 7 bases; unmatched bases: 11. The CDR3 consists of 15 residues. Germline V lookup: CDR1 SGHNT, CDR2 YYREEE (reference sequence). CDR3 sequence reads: CASSPTGQGNSGYTF. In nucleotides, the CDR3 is TGTGCCAGCAGCCCCACAGGACAGGGGAATTCTGGCTACACCTTC.

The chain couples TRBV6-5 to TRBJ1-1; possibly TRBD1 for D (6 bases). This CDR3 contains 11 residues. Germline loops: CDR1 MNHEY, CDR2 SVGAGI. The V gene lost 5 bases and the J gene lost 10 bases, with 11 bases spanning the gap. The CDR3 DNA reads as TGTGCCAGCAGTCTACAGGGAGTAGCTTTCTTT. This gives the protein CASSLQGVAFF.

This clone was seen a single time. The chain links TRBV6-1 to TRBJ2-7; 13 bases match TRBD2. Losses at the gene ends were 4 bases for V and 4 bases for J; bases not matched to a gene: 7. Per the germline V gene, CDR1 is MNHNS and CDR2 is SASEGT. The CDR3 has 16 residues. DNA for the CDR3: TGTGCCAGCAGTGGTGAACTAGCGGGAGGGAGGTACGAGCAGTACTTC. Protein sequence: CASSGELAGGRYEQYF.

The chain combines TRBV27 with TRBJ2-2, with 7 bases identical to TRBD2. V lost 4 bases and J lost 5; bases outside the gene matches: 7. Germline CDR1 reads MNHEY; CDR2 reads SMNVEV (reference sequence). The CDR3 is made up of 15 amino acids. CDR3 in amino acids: CASSSTSVLTGELFF. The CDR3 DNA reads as TGTGCCAGCAGTTCCACTAGCGTGCTGACCGGGGAGCTGTTTTTT.

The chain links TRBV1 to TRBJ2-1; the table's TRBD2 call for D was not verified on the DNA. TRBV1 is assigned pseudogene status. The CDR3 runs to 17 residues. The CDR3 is CTSSQGPGGTSYNEQFF. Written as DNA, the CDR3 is TGCACCAGCAGCCAAGGCCCCGGGGGGACCTCCTACAATGAGCAGTTCTTC.